Following are 23 T cell receptor beta chains from one sample sequenced in a study of blood T cell repertoires in COVID-19. Sequencing used immunoSEQ multiplex PCR; TCRdb keeps in-frame clones, though not all of them. The sample yields fewer than 90,000 clones, more than 90% seen once. Sample: peripheral blood. These receptors all stem from a human donor with active COVID-19. The donor label of this sample is uncertain.

V and J are TRBV5-3 and TRBJ2-7, with D maybe TRBD1 (5 bases). TRBV5-3 is noted as an ORF with a role that remains uncertain. The CDR3 covers 14 residues. V lost 3 bases and J lost 4, with 14 bases in between. CDR3 region: CARSWGLENYEQYF. The CDR3 bases are TGTGCCAGAAGCTGGGGCCTCGAGAATTACGAGCAGTACTTC.

J is TRBJ2-4 and V is TRBV4-1; D uncertain. Germline V lookup: CDR1 MGHRA, CDR2 YSYEKL. This CDR3 region has 16 residues. Trimming removed 1 base from V and 1 base from J, with 11 bases in between. DNA for the CDR3: TGCGCCAGCAGCCAAGCGAGTAACCTTGCCAAAAACATTCAGTACTTC. This codes for CASSQASNLAKNIQYF.

The rearrangement links TRBV6-6 to TRBJ1-1; maybe TRBD1 (6 bases). CDR3 length: 12 amino acids. From germline, CDR1 is MNHNY and CDR2 SVGAGI (reference sequence). V lost 7 bases and J 6 bases, leaving 12 bases between the germline ends. The CDR3: CASKNRVAEAFF. The CDR3 DNA sequence: TGTGCCAGCAAAAACAGGGTGGCTGAAGCTTTCTTT.

The chain is built from TRBV5-1 and TRBJ1-5; D is undetermined. CDR3 length equals 13 residues. Trimming took off 0 bases at V and 11 bases at J, with 12 bases between the two ends. CDR1 SGHRS and CDR2 YFSETQ come from the germline V gene. The CDR3 sequence is CASSLGFELAQHF. CDR3 in DNA: TGCGCCAGCAGCTTGGGATTTGAGCTGGCCCAGCATTTT.

The chain links TRBV9 to TRBJ2-3; D perhaps matches TRBD1 (6 bases). CDR3 length: 16 residues. Germline V CDR1 and CDR2: SGDLS, YYNGEE. The V end lost 0 bases, the J end lost 1 base, and 12 bases lay between the germline ends. The CDR3 is CASSVVMGARTDTQYF. The CDR3 DNA sequence: TGTGCCAGCAGCGTAGTGATGGGGGCCCGCACAGATACGCAGTATTTT.

This rearrangement joins TRBV27 to TRBJ2-7, with a weak D call TRBD2 (5 bases). Trimming took off 3 bases at V and 0 bases at J, with 9 bases between the two ends. The CDR3 runs to 14 residues. CDR1 is MNHEY, CDR2 SMNVEV, per germline (reference sequence). CDR3 in amino acids: CASSFSRGSYEQYF. The CDR3 coding sequence is TGTGCCAGCAGTTTTTCCCGGGGCTCCTACGAGCAGTACTTC.

The rearrangement links TRBV5-4 to TRBJ2-6; 10 nucleotides align to TRBD2. The V segment lost 9 bases and the J segment 2 bases; nucleotides outside the gene matches: 14. The germline V gene encodes CDR1 SGHNT and CDR2 YYREEE (reference sequence). There are 18 residues in the CDR3. CDR3 region: CATPVGPSGRTGANVLTF. CDR3 nucleotides: TGTGCCACCCCCGTGGGGCCTAGCGGGAGAACTGGGGCCAACGTCCTGACTTTC. Looking up the rest from reference TRBV5-4 and TRBJ2-6 gives the full variable domain: ETGVTQSPTHLIKTRGQQVTLRCSSQSGHNTVSWYQQALGQGPQFIFQYYREEENGRGNFPPRFSGLQFPNYSSELNVNALELDDSALYLCATPVGPSGRTGANVLTFGAGSRLTVL.

The chain joins TRBV10-2 to TRBJ1-5; TRBD1 aligns across 7 bases. Trimming at V came to 6 bases and at J to 6 bases, leaving 8 bases not matched to a gene. There are 14 residues in the CDR3. Looked up from germline, CDR1 is WSHSY and CDR2 is SAAADI. This CDR3 is CASSADRVGQPQHF. Here the CDR3 DNA reads TGCGCCAGCAGCGCCGACAGGGTAGGTCAGCCCCAGCATTTT.

The genes are TRBV2 and TRBJ2-3; 9 nucleotides agree with TRBD2. The CDR3 spans 15 residues. Losses at the gene ends were 7 bases for V and 2 bases for J; bases not matched to a gene: 7. Looked up from germline, CDR1 is SNHLY and CDR2 is FYNNEI. The CDR3 region has the DNA TGTGCCAGCAAATACGCGGGAGGGTTCACAGATACGCAGTATTTT. As protein: CASKYAGGFTDTQYF.

In DNA form, the CDR3 reads TGCGCCAGCAGCTTTACAGGGGGCAGCAATTCACCCCTCCACTTT. Protein: CASSFTGGSNSPLHF. V gene TRBV5-1 combines with J gene TRBJ1-6; 9 bases agree with TRBD1. Germline values: CDR1 SGHRS, CDR2 YFSETQ. The length of the CDR3 is 15 residues. Trimming removed 2 bases from V and 7 bases from J; junction bases left unmatched: 4.

This rearrangement joins TRBV5-1 to TRBJ2-4; D remains unclear. This CDR3 is 16 amino acids long. Germline V CDR1 and CDR2: SGHRS, YFSETQ. The V gene lost 1 base and the J gene lost 3 bases, with 14 bases spanning the gap. CDR3: CASSLISRLGKNIQYF. For the CDR3, the DNA is TGCGCCAGCAGCTTGATATCGCGACTGGGCAAAAACATTCAGTACTTC.

This chain links TRBV5-5 with TRBJ2-3, with D possibly matching TRBD1 (5 bases). The CDR3 loop spans 16 amino acids. V lost 3 bases to trimming and J lost 0 bases, with 14 bases between them. Germline V gives CDR1 SGHKS, CDR2 YYEKEE (reference sequence). This chain's CDR3 is CASSSLRQPSTDTQYF. CDR3 nucleotide sequence: TGTGCCAGCAGCTCCCTACGACAGCCTAGCACAGATACGCAGTATTTT.

The rearrangement uses TRBV6-6 and TRBJ1-2; tentative D call: TRBD1 (5 bases). Trimming pared 10 bases from V and 2 bases from J, leaving 20 bases between. The CDR3 runs to 15 residues. CDR1 MNHNY and CDR2 SVGAGI come from the germline V gene (reference sequence). As DNA, the CDR3 is TGTGCCACTCGTAGGGGAGGAGGAAGAAACTATGGCTACACCTTC. Its protein is CATRRGGGRNYGYTF.

The chain links TRBV5-6 to TRBJ2-5; the D gene is possibly TRBD1 (5 bases). Germline-derived CDR1 and CDR2 are SGHDT and YYEEEE. The V and J ends lost 5 bases and 0 bases respectively, with 14 bases between them. CDR3 length: 15 amino acids. CDR3 loop: CASRYSQEYQETQYF. The CDR3 region has the DNA TGTGCCAGCAGGTACTCACAGGAGTACCAAGAGACCCAGTACTTC.

The chain recombines TRBV10-3 with TRBJ2-3; 14 bases are a match to TRBD2. Germline CDR1 is ENHRY and CDR2 is SYGVKD. The CDR3 covers 20 residues. Trimming removed 0 bases from V and 4 bases from J; junction bases left unmatched: 12. The CDR3 bases are TGTGCCATCAGTGAGTCAGGGACTAGCGGGGGAGCGCCCGGCGCAGATACGCAGTATTTT. Amino acids: CAISESGTSGGAPGADTQYF.

This clone came up once. The chain carries TRBV18 and TRBJ2-5; perhaps TRBD1 as D (7 bases). Trimming took off 6 bases at V and 1 base at J, with 9 bases between the two ends. Germline loops: CDR1 KGHSH, CDR2 LQKENI. The CDR3 totals 13 residues. The CDR3 DNA reads TGTGCCAGCTCCCAGGGGGGCCAAGAGACCCAGTACTTC. Its protein is CASSQGGQETQYF.

The V and J genes are TRBV28 and TRBJ2-7; TRBD2 aligns across 8 bases. CDR1 is MDHEN, CDR2 SYDVKM, per germline. V dropped 0 bases and J dropped 7; count of bases not matched to a gene: 11. This CDR3 is built from 16 residues. The chain's CDR3 is CASSLWREARAGEQYF. The CDR3 coding sequence is TGTGCCAGCAGTTTATGGCGGGAGGCAAGGGCGGGAGAGCAGTACTTC.

The chain couples TRBV6-5 to TRBJ2-3; D call uncertain. Trimming removed 5 bases at V and 6 bases at J, with 12 bases between. This CDR3 is 13 amino acids long. The V gene's germline CDR1 is MNHEY and CDR2 SVGAGI. The CDR3 region is CASSRYIRDTQYF. The CDR3 DNA is TGTGCCAGCAGTCGGTACATCAGGGATACGCAGTATTTT.

The V call is TRBV19, the J call TRBJ2-1; possible D gene TRBD2, 5 bases. Trimming stripped 6 bases from V and 0 bases from J, with 12 bases between. Germline values: CDR1 LNHDA, CDR2 SQIVND (reference sequence). This CDR3 spans 15 amino acids. As DNA, the CDR3 is TGTGCCAGTAGCCAAGCGGAAAGCTCCTACAATGAGCAGTTCTTC. It codes for CASSQAESSYNEQFF.

This chain links TRBV7-9 with TRBJ2-5; D may be TRBD1 (6 bases). V shed 5 bases and J shed 8 bases, with 12 bases lying between them. The V gene's germline CDR1 is SEHNR and CDR2 FQNEAQ (reference sequence). The CDR3 sequence is 12 residues long. The CDR3 DNA reads as TGTGCCAGCAGCGGGGCAGGGGACACCCAGTACTTC. Translation: CASSGAGDTQYF.

The table lists this clone with a count of one. V and J are TRBV5-1 and TRBJ2-3, with TRBD2 matching 10 bases. The CDR3 sequence is 15 residues long. In germline, CDR1 is SGHRS, CDR2 YFSETQ. Trimming cost V 3 bases and J 5 bases; bases outside gene matches: 6. CDR3: CASSSSGRVGDTQYF. In nucleotides, the CDR3 is TGCGCCAGCAGCTCGAGCGGGAGGGTTGGAGATACGCAGTATTTT.

This chain connects TRBV29-1 to TRBJ1-2, with D uncertain. From germline, CDR1 is SQVTM and CDR2 ANQGSEA. Trimming shortened V by 4 bases and J by 3 bases, and 6 bases separated the two germline ends. This CDR3 is built from 11 residues. CDR3 region: CSVGADYGYTF. The DNA for the CDR3 is TGCAGCGTTGGGGCAGACTATGGCTACACCTTC.

The chain couples TRBV5-6 to TRBJ2-5, with a possible D match to TRBD2 (6 bases). Looked up from germline, CDR1 is SGHDT and CDR2 is YYEEEE. V was shortened by 0 bases and J by 5 bases, with 11 bases between the two germline ends. The CDR3 length is 14 residues. This CDR3 reads CASSLVGGRETQYF. The CDR3 region has the DNA TGTGCCAGCAGCTTGGTTGGAGGGAGGGAGACCCAGTACTTC.